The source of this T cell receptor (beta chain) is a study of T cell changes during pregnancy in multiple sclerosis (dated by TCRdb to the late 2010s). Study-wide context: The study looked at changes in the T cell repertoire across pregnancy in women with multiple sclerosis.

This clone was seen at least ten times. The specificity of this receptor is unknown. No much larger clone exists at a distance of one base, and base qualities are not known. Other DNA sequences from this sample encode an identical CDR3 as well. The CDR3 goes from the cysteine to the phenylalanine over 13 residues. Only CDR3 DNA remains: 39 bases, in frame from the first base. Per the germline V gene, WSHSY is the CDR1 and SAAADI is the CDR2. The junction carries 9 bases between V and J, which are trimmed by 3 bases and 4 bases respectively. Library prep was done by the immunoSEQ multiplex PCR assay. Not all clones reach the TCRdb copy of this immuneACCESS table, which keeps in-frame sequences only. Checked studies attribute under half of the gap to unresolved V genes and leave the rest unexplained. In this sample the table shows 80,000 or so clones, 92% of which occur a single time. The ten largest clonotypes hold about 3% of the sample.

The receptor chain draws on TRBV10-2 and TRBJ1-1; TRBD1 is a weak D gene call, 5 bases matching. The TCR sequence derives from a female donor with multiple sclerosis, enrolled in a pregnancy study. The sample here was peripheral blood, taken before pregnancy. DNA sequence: TGCGCCAGCAGTGATCGGGGGATCACTGAAGCTTTCTTT. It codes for CASSDRGITEAFF.